The entry below describes one T cell receptor (beta chain). Its matching antigen is unknown. This entry belongs to a study of human T cells and chemical hapten exposure. Study-wide findings and caveats: Relative to control repertoires, expanded TCRs gave rise to significantly more large CDR3 similarity clusters.

Time point meaning: patch test 1, 2 weeks after DPC sensitization. Treatment defined: therapeutic diphenylcyclopropenone sensitization with weekly scalp DPC. Whole blood, unfractionated, served as the material for total RNA extraction. Germline V gene sequence: CDR1 SGHAT, CDR2 FQDESV (reference sequence). The CDR3 is made up of 16 amino acids. V lost 3 bases, J lost 2 bases, and 8 bases stayed unmatched. One entry per CDR3 protein, called by TCRdb with MiXCR from the RACE reads. Of 95,000 to 100,000 distinct CDR3 sequences in the sample, roughly 12% were seen once. The TCR was taken from a woman in her thirties or forties with alopecia areata. Some clones in this sample may be carry-over from other donors' samples. V is TRBV11-1 and J is TRBJ2-3, with TRBD2 identical over 7 bases. The specimen comprised whole blood, sampled in connection with sensitization to the hapten diphenylcyclopropenone (DPC). The CDR3 reads CASSFIRLADTDTQYF. The CDR3 DNA reads as TGTGCCAGCAGCTTTATAAGGCTAGCGGACACAGATACGCAGTATTTT.